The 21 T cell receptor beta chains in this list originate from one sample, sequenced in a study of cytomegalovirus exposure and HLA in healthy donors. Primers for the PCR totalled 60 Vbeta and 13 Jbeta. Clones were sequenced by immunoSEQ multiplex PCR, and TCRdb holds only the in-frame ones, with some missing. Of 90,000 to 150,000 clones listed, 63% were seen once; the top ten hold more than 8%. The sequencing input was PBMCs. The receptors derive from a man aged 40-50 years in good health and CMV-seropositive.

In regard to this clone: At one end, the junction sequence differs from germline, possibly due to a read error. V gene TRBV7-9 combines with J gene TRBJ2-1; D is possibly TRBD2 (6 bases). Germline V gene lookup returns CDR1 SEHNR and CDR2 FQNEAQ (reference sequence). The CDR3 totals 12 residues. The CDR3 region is CSSSLGGNEQFF. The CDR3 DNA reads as TGTTCCAGCAGCCTCGGGGGCAATGAGCAGTTCTTC.

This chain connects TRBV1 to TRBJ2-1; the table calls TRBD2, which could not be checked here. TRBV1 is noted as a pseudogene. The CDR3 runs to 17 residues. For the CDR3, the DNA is TGCACCAGCAGCCAAGATGCTGGACTAGCGGGAGCCAATGAGCAGTTCTTC. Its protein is CTSSQDAGLAGANEQFF.

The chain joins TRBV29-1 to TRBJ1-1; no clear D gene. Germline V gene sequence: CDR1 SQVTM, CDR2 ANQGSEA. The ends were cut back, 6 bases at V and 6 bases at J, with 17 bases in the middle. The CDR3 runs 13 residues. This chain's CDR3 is CSVSGYPLAEAFF. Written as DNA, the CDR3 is TGCAGCGTGTCCGGGTACCCATTAGCTGAAGCTTTCTTT. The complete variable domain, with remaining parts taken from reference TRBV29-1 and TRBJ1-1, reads SAVISQKPSRDICQRGTSLTIQCQVDSQVTMMFWYRQQPGQSLTLIATANQGSEATYESGFVIDKFPISRPNLTFSTLTVSNMSPEDSSIYLCSVSGYPLAEAFFGQGTRLTVV.

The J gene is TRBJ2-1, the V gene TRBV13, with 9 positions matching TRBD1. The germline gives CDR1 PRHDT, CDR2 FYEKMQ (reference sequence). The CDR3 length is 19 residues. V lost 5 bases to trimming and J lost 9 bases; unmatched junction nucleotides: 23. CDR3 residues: CASSTRSLFPGQGGGEQFF. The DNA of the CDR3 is TGTGCCAGCAGCACCCGTTCCCTTTTCCCGGGACAGGGTGGAGGTGAGCAGTTCTTC.

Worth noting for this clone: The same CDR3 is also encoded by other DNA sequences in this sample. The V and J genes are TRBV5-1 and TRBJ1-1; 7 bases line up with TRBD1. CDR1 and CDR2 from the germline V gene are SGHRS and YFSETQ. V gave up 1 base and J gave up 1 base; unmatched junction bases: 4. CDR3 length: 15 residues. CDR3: CASSLTGTANTEAFF. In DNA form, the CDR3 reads TGCGCCAGCAGCTTGACAGGGACAGCGAACACTGAAGCTTTCTTT.

The CDR3 bases are TGTGCCAGCAGCAAAGGACTAGCGGGAATCAGGGAGACCCAGTACTTC. This gives the protein CASSKGLAGIRETQYF. This sequence joins TRBV21-1 and TRBJ2-5; whether TRBD2, the table's D call, matches the DNA was not checked. TRBV21-1 is flagged as a pseudogene. The CDR3 covers 16 residues.

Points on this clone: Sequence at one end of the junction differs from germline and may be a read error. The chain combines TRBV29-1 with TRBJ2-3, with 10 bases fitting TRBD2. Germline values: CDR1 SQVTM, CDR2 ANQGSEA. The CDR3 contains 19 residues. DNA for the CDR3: TGCAGCGCTGAAATCGAGCGGGAGGGCCCTATATTCATCACAGATACGCAGTATTTT. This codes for CSAEIEREGPIFITDTQYF.

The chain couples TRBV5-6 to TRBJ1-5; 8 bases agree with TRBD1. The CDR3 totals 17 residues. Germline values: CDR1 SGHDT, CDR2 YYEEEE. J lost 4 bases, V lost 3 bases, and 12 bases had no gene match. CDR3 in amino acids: CASSYGTTGALNQPQHF. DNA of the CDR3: TGTGCCAGCAGCTACGGAACGACAGGGGCGCTTAATCAGCCCCAGCATTTT.

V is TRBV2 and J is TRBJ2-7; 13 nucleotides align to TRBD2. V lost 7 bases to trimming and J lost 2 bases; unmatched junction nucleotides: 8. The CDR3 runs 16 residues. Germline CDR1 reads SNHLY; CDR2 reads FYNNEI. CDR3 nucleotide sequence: TGTGCCAGCAACCCGACTAGCGGGGGGTTAACCTACGAGCAGTACTTC. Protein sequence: CASNPTSGGLTYEQYF.

In nucleotides, the CDR3 is TGTGCCAGCAGCTTAAGTCAGAGCAATCAGCCCCAGCATTTT. Translation gives CASSLSQSNQPQHF. The chain links TRBV7-9 to TRBJ1-5; D not certain. CDR3 length equals 14 residues. The germline V gene encodes CDR1 SEHNR and CDR2 FQNEAQ (reference sequence). The V end lost 2 bases, the J end lost 1 base, and 6 bases lay between the germline ends.

In nucleotides, the CDR3 is TGCGCCAGCAGCTCCCTCCTCTCCTACGAGCAGTACTTC. As protein: CASSSLLSYEQYF. The V and J genes are TRBV5-1 and TRBJ2-7; D is unresolved. Germline CDR1 reads SGHRS; CDR2 reads YFSETQ. Trimming shortened V by 3 bases and J by 0 bases, and 7 bases separated the two germline ends. The CDR3 is made up of 13 amino acids.

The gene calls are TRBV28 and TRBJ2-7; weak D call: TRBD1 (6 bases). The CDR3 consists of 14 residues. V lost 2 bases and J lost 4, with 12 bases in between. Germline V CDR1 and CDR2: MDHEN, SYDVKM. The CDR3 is CASSLPGQFYEQYF. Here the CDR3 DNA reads TGTGCCAGCAGTTTACCCGGACAGTTTTACGAGCAGTACTTC.

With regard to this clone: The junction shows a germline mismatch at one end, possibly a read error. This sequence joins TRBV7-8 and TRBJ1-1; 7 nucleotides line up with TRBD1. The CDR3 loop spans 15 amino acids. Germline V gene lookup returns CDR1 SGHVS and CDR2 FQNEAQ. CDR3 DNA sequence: TGTGCCAGCAGCTCCCAACCGAAACAGGGGACTGGAGCTTTCTTT. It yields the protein CASSSQPKQGTGAFF. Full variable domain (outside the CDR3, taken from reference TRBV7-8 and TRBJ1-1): GAGVSQSPRYKVAKRGQDVALRCDPISGHVSLFWYQQALGQGPEFLTYFQNEAQLDKSGLPSDRFFAERPEGSVSTLKIQRTQQEDSAVYLCASSSQPKQGTGAFFGQGTRLTVV.

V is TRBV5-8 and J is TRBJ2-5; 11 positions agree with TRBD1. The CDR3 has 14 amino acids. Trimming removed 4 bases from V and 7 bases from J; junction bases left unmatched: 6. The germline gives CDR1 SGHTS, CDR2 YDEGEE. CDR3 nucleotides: TGTGCCAGCAGCCCGGACAGGGGGCTGGGGACCCAGTACTTC. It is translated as CASSPDRGLGTQYF.

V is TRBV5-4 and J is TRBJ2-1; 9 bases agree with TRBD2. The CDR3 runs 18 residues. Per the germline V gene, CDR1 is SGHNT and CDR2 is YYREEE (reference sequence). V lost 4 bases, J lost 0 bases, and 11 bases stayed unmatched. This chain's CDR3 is CASSPGTSRASSYNEQFF. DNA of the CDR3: TGTGCCAGCAGCCCTGGGACTAGCCGAGCAAGCTCCTACAATGAGCAGTTCTTC.

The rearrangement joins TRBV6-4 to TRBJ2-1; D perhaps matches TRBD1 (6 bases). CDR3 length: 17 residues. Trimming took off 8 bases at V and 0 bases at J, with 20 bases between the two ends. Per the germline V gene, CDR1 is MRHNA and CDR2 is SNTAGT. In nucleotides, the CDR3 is TGTGCCAGCCGTTTCCCAGGGGCCCTAAGCTCCTACAATGAGCAGTTCTTC. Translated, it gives CASRFPGALSSYNEQFF.

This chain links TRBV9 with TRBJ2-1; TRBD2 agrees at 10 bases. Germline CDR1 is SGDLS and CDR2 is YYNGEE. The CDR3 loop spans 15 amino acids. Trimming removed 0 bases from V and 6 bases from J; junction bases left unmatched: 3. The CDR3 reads CASSVGGLAVNEQFF. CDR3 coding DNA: TGTGCCAGCAGCGTAGGTGGACTAGCGGTCAATGAGCAGTTCTTC.

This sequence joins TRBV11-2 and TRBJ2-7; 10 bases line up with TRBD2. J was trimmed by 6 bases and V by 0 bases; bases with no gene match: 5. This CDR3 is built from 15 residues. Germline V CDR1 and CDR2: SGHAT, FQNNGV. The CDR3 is CASSLELAGLREQYF. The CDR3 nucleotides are TGTGCCAGCAGCTTAGAACTAGCGGGATTGCGCGAGCAGTACTTC. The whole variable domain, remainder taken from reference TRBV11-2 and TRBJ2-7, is EAGVAQSPRYKIIEKRQSVAFWCNPISGHATLYWYQQILGQGPKLLIQFQNNGVVDDSQLPKDRFSAERLKGVDSTLKIQPAKLEDSAVYLCASSLELAGLREQYFGPGTRLTVT.

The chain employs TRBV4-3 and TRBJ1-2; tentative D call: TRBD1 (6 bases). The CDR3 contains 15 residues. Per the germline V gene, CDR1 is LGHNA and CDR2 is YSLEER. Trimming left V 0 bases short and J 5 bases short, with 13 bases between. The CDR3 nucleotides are TGCGCCAGCAGCCAAGATCGGTCAGGGGTTTATGGCTACACCTTC. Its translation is CASSQDRSGVYGYTF.

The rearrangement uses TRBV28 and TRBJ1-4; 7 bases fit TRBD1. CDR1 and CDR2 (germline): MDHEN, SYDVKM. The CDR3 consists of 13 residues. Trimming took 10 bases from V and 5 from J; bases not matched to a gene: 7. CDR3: CATEQGLNEKLFF. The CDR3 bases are TGTGCCACCGAACAGGGGTTGAATGAAAAACTGTTTTTT.

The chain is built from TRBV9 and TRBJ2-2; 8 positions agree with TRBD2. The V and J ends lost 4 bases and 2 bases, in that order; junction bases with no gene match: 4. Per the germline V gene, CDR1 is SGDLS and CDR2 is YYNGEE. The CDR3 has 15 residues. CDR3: CASSLGLVNTGELFF. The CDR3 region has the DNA TGTGCCAGCAGCCTGGGACTAGTAAACACCGGGGAGCTGTTTTTT.